This T cell receptor (beta chain) was identified during a study of T cell responses to AZD1222 COVID-19 vaccine. Looking at the study overall: Pooled samples include second doses given at about 4 or 12 weeks. Study results and limitations: Among spike-specific TCRs, nearly half reportedly target unmutated variant regions. Repertoire sampling happened only post peak T cell response. The donors showed a predominance of white British ancestry and of females, with possible underestimation of clonal diversity.

Germline trimming cut 6 bases from V and 7 bases from J; bases unmatched to any gene: 12. The CDR3 totals 15 residues. CDR1 and CDR2 (germline): SGHDT, YYEEEE. Worth noting for this clone: No antigen is known for it.

Assay: immunoSEQ multiplex PCR; the TCRdb copy retains only in-frame clones and omits some. The sample contains roughly 120,000 clones, 70% to 90% of which appear only once. Sample: peripheral blood, taken on day 0 of AZD1222 vaccination. V usage is TRBV5-6 and J usage is TRBJ2-1; 8 nucleotides align to TRBD1. This sequence was found in an adult in good health. This chain's CDR3 is CASNTGQGLLNEQFF. For the CDR3, the DNA is TGTGCCAGCAACACAGGACAGGGTTTACTTAATGAGCAGTTCTTC.